The 9 T cell receptor beta chains below were found in one sample sequenced in a study of OX40 agonist ivuxolimab in advanced cancers. TCRdb's table, derived via immunoSEQ multiplex PCR, lists solely in-frame clones and lacks some. The table has about 27,000 clones, roughly 80% seen once. The sequences come from CD4+ or CD8+ T cells sorted from blood, collected in a trial of the OX40 agonist ivuxolimab. The receptors shown here come from an adult with an advanced solid tumor such as melanoma, head and neck, liver or kidney cancer.

The CDR3 reads CASSLRGNTEAFF. The CDR3, as DNA: TGTGCCAGCAGCTTAAGGGGAAACACTGAAGCTTTCTTT. This chain uses TRBV7-9 with TRBJ1-1, with TRBD1 as a possible D gene (5 bases). Per the germline V gene, CDR1 is SEHNR and CDR2 is FQNEAQ (reference sequence). Trimming stripped 2 bases from V and 2 bases from J, with 6 bases between. CDR3 size: 13 residues. Based on the CDR3 plus reference TRBV7-9 and TRBJ1-1, the full variable domain is DTGVSQNPRHKITKRGQNVTFRCDPISEHNRLYWYRQTLGQGPEFLTYFQNEAQLEKSRLLSDRFSAERPKGSFSTLEIQRTEQGDSAMYLCASSLRGNTEAFFGQGTRLTVV.

The chain couples TRBV6-5 to TRBJ2-5; no reliable D call. The CDR3 has 12 residues. Trimming pared 2 bases from V and 4 bases from J, leaving 5 bases between. Germline values: CDR1 MNHEY, CDR2 SVGAGI. Here the CDR3 DNA reads TGTGCCAGCAGTTACGGTCCAGAGACCCAGTACTTC. Amino acids: CASSYGPETQYF.

Only a few counts were recorded for this clone. The sample contains more than one DNA sequence encoding this CDR3. V usage is TRBV6-1 and J usage is TRBJ1-5; the D is unclear. Germline V gene data show CDR1 as MNHNS and CDR2 as SASEGT. The V end was cut by 1 base, the J end by 4 bases, with 8 bases between. The CDR3 is made up of 14 amino acids. CDR3 protein: CASSEGGWNQPQHF. The CDR3 nucleotides are TGTGCCAGCAGTGAAGGCGGGTGGAATCAGCCCCAGCATTTT.

CDR3 bases: TGTGCCAGTAGTATAGATTCCGTGACGGATAACACTGAAGCTTTCTTT. Translated, it gives CASSIDSVTDNTEAFF. The chain recombines TRBV19 with TRBJ1-1; D is ambiguous. CDR3 size: 16 residues. Trimming left V 0 bases short and J 2 bases short, with 13 bases between. Germline assignment: CDR1 LNHDA and CDR2 SQIVND (reference sequence).

The chain is built from TRBV18 and TRBJ2-1; D ambiguous. The CDR3 runs to 15 residues. The V gene lost 2 bases and the J gene lost 5 bases, with 13 bases spanning the gap. CDR1 is KGHSH, CDR2 LQKENI, per germline. CDR3 nucleotide sequence: TGTGCCAGCTCACCAGTGGCGCCAGGCCACAATGAGCAGTTCTTC. Translation gives CASSPVAPGHNEQFF. The complete variable domain, with remaining parts taken from reference TRBV18 and TRBJ2-1, reads NAGVMQNPRHLVRRRGQEARLRCSPMKGHSHVYWYRQLPEEGLKFMVYLQKENIIDESGMPKERFSAEFPKEGPSILRIQQVVRGDSAAYFCASSPVAPGHNEQFFGPGTRLTVL.

The genes are TRBV7-3 and TRBJ2-3; D is possibly TRBD2 (6 bases). CDR3 length equals 12 residues. Trimming removed 5 bases at V and 8 bases at J, with 11 bases between. From germline, CDR1 is SGHTA and CDR2 FQGTGA. The CDR3, as DNA: TGTGCCAGCAGCGAGGGGACTGGTACGCAGTATTTT. Translating gives CASSEGTGTQYF. The variable domain in full, completed from reference TRBV7-3 and TRBJ2-3, reads GAGVSQTPSNKVTEKGKYVELRCDPISGHTALYWYRQSLGQGPEFLIYFQGTGAADDSGLPNDRFFAVRPEGSVSTLKIQRTERGDSAVYLCASSEGTGTQYFGPGTRLTVL.

CDR3 sequence: CASSLYDTQYF. The CDR3 DNA is TGTGCCAGCAGCTTATACGATACGCAGTATTTT. This chain uses TRBV13 with TRBJ2-3, with unresolved D. Trimming took 2 bases from V and 6 from J, leaving 3 bases between them. Germline loops: CDR1 PRHDT, CDR2 FYEKMQ (reference sequence). CDR3 size: 11 residues.

This sequence joins TRBV5-1 and TRBJ2-3, with 8 nucleotides matching TRBD1. The V and J ends lost 1 base and 5 bases, in that order; junction bases with no gene match: 3. The germline V gene has CDR1 SGHRS and CDR2 YFSETQ. The CDR3 has 14 amino acids. The chain's CDR3 is CASSLQGAEDTQYF. CDR3 nucleotides: TGCGCCAGCAGCTTGCAGGGGGCTGAAGATACGCAGTATTTT.

The V and J genes are TRBV7-9 and TRBJ2-3; D is perhaps TRBD1 or TRBD2 (6 bases each). Trimming removed 5 bases from V and 4 bases from J, with 13 bases in between. In germline, CDR1 is SEHNR, CDR2 FQNEAQ (reference sequence). The CDR3 is 14 residues long. The CDR3 protein is CASSPGGGPDTQYF. CDR3 nucleotide sequence: TGTGCCAGCAGCCCCGGAGGGGGGCCAGATACGCAGTATTTT.